The entry below gives a single T cell receptor (beta chain) sequence along with its context. Trimming removed 3 bases from V and 4 bases from J, with 16 bases in between. Germline-derived CDR1 and CDR2 are SGHKS and YYEKEE (reference sequence). The CDR3 covers 15 residues. Data came from immunoSEQ multiplex PCR; TCRdb stores just in-frame clones and leaves some out. The sample shows 400,000 to 450,000 clones, around nine tenths of them seen only once. This sample was taken from a study of control samples from healthy donors and cancer patients. The source of this sequence is a man between 35 and 55 years old with head and neck cancer. The rearrangement uses TRBV5-5 and TRBJ1-1; D might be TRBD1 (5 bases). The source material was PBMCs. The CDR3 loop reads CASSSLGLAFTEAFF. The CDR3 DNA reads TGTGCCAGCAGCTCTCTGGGACTGGCTTTCACTGAAGCTTTCTTT.